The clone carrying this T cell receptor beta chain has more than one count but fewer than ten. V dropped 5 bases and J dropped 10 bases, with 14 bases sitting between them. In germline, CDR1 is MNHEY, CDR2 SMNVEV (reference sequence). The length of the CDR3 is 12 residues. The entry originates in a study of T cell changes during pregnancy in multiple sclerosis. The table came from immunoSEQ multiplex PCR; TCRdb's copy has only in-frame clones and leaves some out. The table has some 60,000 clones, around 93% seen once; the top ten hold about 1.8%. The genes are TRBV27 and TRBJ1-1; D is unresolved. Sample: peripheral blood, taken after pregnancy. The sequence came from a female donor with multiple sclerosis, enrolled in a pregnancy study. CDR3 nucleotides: TGTGCCAGCAGTACCCTTAGTTCTGGAGCTTTCTTT. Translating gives CASSTLSSGAFF.